This T cell receptor (beta chain) derives from a study of Tregs in tolerant kidney transplant recipients. As for the study in general: Tregs grew less than 20 days with irradiated donor B cells, restimulated on day 11. Activated donor B cells came from roughly eleven-day culture on CD40L 3T3 cells. The study, taken as a whole, reports: Biological reproducibility was not directly addressed, but technical replication error appeared minimal.

By share of the sample, this clone is medium-sized. As yet, its antigen is unknown. Only in-frame clones appear in the TCRdb table, and some are missing; sequencing was by immunoSEQ multiplex PCR. This sample has over a thousand clones, with around 43% found just once. Sequenced material: Tregs from blood grown in culture. This TCR came from a human donor in good health.

The CDR3 reads CATSIRTANTEAFF. Here the CDR3 DNA reads TGTGCCACCAGCATCAGGACAGCGAACACTGAAGCTTTCTTT. The chain employs TRBV15 and TRBJ1-1; maybe TRBD1 (6 bases). The CDR3 covers 14 residues. The germline CDR1 and CDR2 sequences are LNHNV and YYDKDF (reference sequence). Trimming stripped 4 bases from V and 1 base from J, with 10 bases between.